These 12 T cell receptor beta chains were sequenced from one sample in a study of cytomegalovirus exposure and HLA in healthy donors. Data came from immunoSEQ multiplex PCR; TCRdb stores just in-frame clones and leaves some out. The sample lists 200,000 or so clones, approximately 84% occurring once. Source material: PBMCs. All receptors derive from a man aged 18 to 29 in good health and CMV-seropositive.

The rearrangement uses TRBV5-6 and TRBJ1-4; D call uncertain. Germline values: CDR1 SGHDT, CDR2 YYEEEE. The CDR3 spans 14 residues. V lost 0 bases to trimming and J lost 8 bases, with 11 bases between them. The DNA of the CDR3 is TGTGCCAGCAGCTTGGACCTAGAAAGCGAAAAACTGTTTTTT. This translates into CASSLDLESEKLFF.

The rearrangement links TRBV29-1 to TRBJ2-3, with D perhaps matching TRBD2 (6 bases). V dropped 4 bases and J dropped 9 bases, with 23 bases sitting between them. Germline CDR1 is SQVTM and CDR2 is ANQGSEA. This CDR3 comprises 15 residues. The chain's CDR3 is CSVVAAGADGGTQYF. The CDR3 region has the DNA TGCAGCGTTGTAGCGGCGGGCGCCGATGGGGGGACGCAGTATTTT.

Only one count was recorded for this clone. The rearrangement joins TRBV5-4 to TRBJ2-7; 11 positions match TRBD2. The CDR3 is made up of 15 amino acids. Trimming cost V 3 bases and J 3 bases; bases outside gene matches: 5. Germline V gene data show CDR1 as SGHNT and CDR2 as YYREEE (reference sequence). DNA for the CDR3: TGTGCCAGCAGCTCCCTAGCGGGAGGTGGCTACGAGCAGTACTTC. Translated: CASSSLAGGGYEQYF. Based on the CDR3 plus reference TRBV5-4 and TRBJ2-7, the full variable domain is ETGVTQSPTHLIKTRGQQVTLRCSSQSGHNTVSWYQQALGQGPQFIFQYYREEENGRGNFPPRFSGLQFPNYSSELNVNALELDDSALYLCASSSLAGGGYEQYFGPGTRLTVT.

This chain uses TRBV6-1 with TRBJ1-2; TRBD1 agrees at 7 bases. Germline values: CDR1 MNHNS, CDR2 SASEGT. J was trimmed by 7 bases and V by 8 bases; bases with no gene match: 16. The CDR3 totals 15 residues. CDR3 residues: CASGLYSTGTGGYTF. The CDR3 nucleotides read TGTGCCAGCGGACTTTATTCGACAGGGACCGGTGGCTACACCTTC.

The chain is built from TRBV27 and TRBJ2-1; TRBD2 matches at 10 bases. The ends lost 10 bases at V and 2 bases at J; junction bases unmatched: 5. The CDR3 runs 14 residues. The germline V gene encodes CDR1 MNHEY and CDR2 SMNVEV (reference sequence). The CDR3 spells CATQAGGPYNEQFF. As DNA, the CDR3 is TGTGCCACTCAAGCGGGAGGGCCCTACAATGAGCAGTTCTTC.

This chain links TRBV5-5 with TRBJ1-1, with 7 nucleotides matching TRBD1. V trimming: 1 base; J trimming: 1 base; junction bases outside the gene matches: 4. The CDR3 loop spans 15 amino acids. The germline gives CDR1 SGHKS, CDR2 YYEKEE (reference sequence). The CDR3 nucleotides are TGTGCCAGCAGCTTGACGGGACAGAAGAACACTGAAGCTTTCTTT. The encoded protein is CASSLTGQKNTEAFF. Full variable domain (outside the CDR3, taken from reference TRBV5-5 and TRBJ1-1): DAGVTQSPTHLIKTRGQQVTLRCSPISGHKSVSWYQQVLGQGPQFIFQYYEKEERGRGNFPDRFSARQFPNYSSELNVNALLLGDSALYLCASSLTGQKNTEAFFGQGTRLTVV.

The sample holds a few counts of this clone. This chain uses TRBV6-5 with TRBJ1-3; 7 positions match TRBD1. With 6 bases clipped from V and 1 base from J, the junction kept 6 bases outside the gene matches. The CDR3 loop spans 15 amino acids. The germline gives CDR1 MNHEY, CDR2 SVGAGI. This chain's CDR3 is CASRPATGSGNTIYF. In DNA, the CDR3 is TGTGCCAGCAGACCAGCGACAGGGTCTGGAAACACCATATATTTT.

The V and J genes are TRBV6-1 and TRBJ2-7; 7 nucleotides line up with TRBD2. V dropped 3 bases and J dropped 5; count of bases not matched to a gene: 7. Per germline, CDR1 MNHNS and CDR2 SASEGT. This CDR3 is built from 14 residues. The CDR3 sequence: CASSDQTSVHEQYF. The CDR3 DNA is TGTGCCAGCAGTGACCAAACTAGCGTCCACGAGCAGTACTTC.

This sequence joins TRBV5-1 and TRBJ2-1, with a weak D call TRBD1 (6 bases). The CDR3 is made up of 15 amino acids. Trimming pared 1 base from V and 6 bases from J, leaving 14 bases between. Looked up from germline, CDR1 is SGHRS and CDR2 is YFSETQ. This CDR3 is CASSLSQGSFNEQFF. DNA of the CDR3: TGCGCCAGCAGCTTGTCTCAGGGGTCTTTCAATGAGCAGTTCTTC.

The chain has TRBV5-4 and TRBJ2-2; no firm D call. The CDR3 totals 14 residues. The V end was cut by 1 base, the J end by 5 bases, with 9 bases between. CDR1 and CDR2 (germline): SGHNT, YYREEE (reference sequence). In nucleotides, the CDR3 is TGTGCCAGCAGCTTGTCGGGTTTTACCGGGGAGCTGTTTTTT. Amino acids: CASSLSGFTGELFF.

This sequence joins TRBV6-1 and TRBJ2-3; 9 nucleotides match TRBD1. With 7 bases clipped from V and 6 bases from J, the junction kept 8 bases outside the gene matches. From germline, CDR1 is MNHNS and CDR2 SASEGT. CDR3 length: 14 residues. The CDR3 reads CASMWTGARDTQYF. As DNA, the CDR3 is TGTGCCAGCATGTGGACAGGGGCAAGGGATACGCAGTATTTT.

V and J are TRBV5-4 and TRBJ2-2, with 9 bases lining up with TRBD1. Germline assignment: CDR1 SGHNT and CDR2 YYREEE (reference sequence). The trim removed 4 bases at V and 5 bases at J, leaving 6 bases unmatched. The CDR3 is 15 residues long. The CDR3 spells CASSPGTGLTGELFF. As DNA, the CDR3 is TGTGCCAGCAGCCCCGGGACAGGGTTGACCGGGGAGCTGTTTTTT.